Listed below are T cell receptor beta chains from one sample, sequenced in a study of T-cell memory formation after mild COVID-19. TCRdb reprocessed the 5' RACE reads via MiXCR and lists one record per CDR3 protein. The repertoire has around 510,000 distinct CDR3 sequences, 20% to 25% of them found once; the top ten carry approximately 8%. The sequenced sample consisted of PBMCs or a T cell subset sorted from them (not recorded which). The receptors derive from an adult woman who had mild COVID-19 (a few samples of this study predate the infection). Cell type and time point are not known. CDR3s include the opening cysteine and the closing phenylalanine or tryptophan. The order of the fields is clone size, J gene, V gene, CDR3 protein. Clone size appears in some rows only: once, few, many, or a class for an expanded clone.

- | TRBJ2-3 | TRBV9 | CASSVAWESTDTQYF
- | TRBJ2-7 | TRBV2 | CASSPDFSLHYEQYF
few | TRBJ2-2 | TRBV7-9 | CASSNPSYDGNTGELFF
few | TRBJ1-5 | TRBV5-6 | CASSRGQLQPQHF
few | TRBJ2-7 | TRBV7-8 | CASSFRTSGYEQYF
few | TRBJ2-7 | TRBV11-2 | CASSYTGVEQYF
few | TRBJ2-7 | TRBV30 | CAWSVDEADEQYF
- | TRBJ2-4 | TRBV2 | CASSDRARINIQYF
few | TRBJ1-2 | TRBV15 | CATSSPFGYGYTF
many | TRBJ2-1 | TRBV5-1 | CASSLAGQQFF
few | TRBJ2-3 | TRBV20-1 | CSASSSGAAGDTQYF
few | TRBJ2-1 | TRBV29-1 | CSVGGGGLYTSYNEQFF
- | TRBJ1-6 | TRBV5-5 | CASSLERTGYSPLHF
- | TRBJ2-1 | TRBV12-3/TRBV12-4 | CASSFWGVGEQFF
- | TRBJ2-1 | TRBV6-2/TRBV6-3 | CASSSTGLAGEMSYNEQFF
many | TRBJ2-1 | TRBV5-1 | CASSPRPAGGQVNEQFF
many | TRBJ2-6 | TRBV7-8 | CASSSGTGKGLSGANVLTF
few | TRBJ1-4 | TRBV5-1 | CASSPGPSGANEKLFF
few | TRBJ2-1 | TRBV5-5 | CASSLRTSSGGEQFF
few | TRBJ1-6 | TRBV15 | CATSTLGTGNSPLHF
few | TRBJ2-3 | TRBV4-1 | CASSQFTDTQYF
few | TRBJ2-4 | TRBV4-1 | CASSQDDSRSLKNIQYF
once | TRBJ2-1 | TRBV12-3/TRBV12-4 | CASTPGGREQFF
few | TRBJ1-2 | TRBV6-6 | CASSYKYINYGYTF
few | TRBJ1-5 | TRBV5-1 | CASSFTGGDQPQHF
once | TRBJ2-7 | TRBV15 | CATKGTGGSYEQYF
few | TRBJ2-2 | TRBV6-5 | CASSLTGLAGGHYSGELFF
few | TRBJ2-5 | TRBV3-1 | CASSGQMDSQETQYF
few | TRBJ1-1 | TRBV5-1 | CASTPGGLDTEAFF
- | TRBJ1-5 | TRBV19 | CASSSGQGLDQPQHF
- | TRBJ1-4 | TRBV7-2 | CASSSTRRANEKLFF
many | TRBJ2-7 | TRBV9 | CASSVASGPYEQYF
- | TRBJ2-3 | TRBV7-9 | CASSPRRARGRTDTQYF
- | TRBJ1-2 | TRBV4-1 | CASSQGLRTGEGYTF
- | TRBJ2-3 | TRBV20-1 | CSARDLASGKVGDTQYF
- | TRBJ1-1 | TRBV7-6 | CASSLAGIGSTEAFF
few | TRBJ2-5 | TRBV4-2 | CASSQDEGGRETQYF
many | TRBJ2-1 | TRBV7-9 | CASSLSRANEQFF
few | TRBJ2-7 | TRBV5-5 | CASSLRAGDYEQYF
few | TRBJ1-2 | TRBV20-1 | CSARADRGYYGYTF
- | TRBJ1-2 | TRBV5-1 | CASTLAGGAEYGYTF
- | TRBJ2-1 | TRBV5-1 | CASSSGVGSSYNEQFF
few | TRBJ1-5 | TRBV5-1 | CASSLGTGGGNQPQHF
- | TRBJ1-1 | TRBV2 | CASLRQGGLEAFF
few | TRBJ2-3 | TRBV5-1 | CASSLIPGQEFNTQYF
many | TRBJ2-4 | TRBV5-1 | CASSSTAKNIQYF
few | TRBJ2-7 | TRBV13 | CASSGQTTYEQYF
- | TRBJ2-7 | TRBV6-5 | CASSYLRQGAGEQYF
few | TRBJ2-3 | TRBV5-5 | CASSFTGTSGTDTQYF
- | TRBJ2-2 | TRBV30 | CAWEPGQGSTGELFF
- | TRBJ2-1 | TRBV11-3 | CASSGGLVSSNEQFF
- | TRBJ1-5 | TRBV7-2 | CASSLGLGYNQPQHF
few | TRBJ2-1 | TRBV4-2 | CASSYSRQGSYNEQFF
- | TRBJ1-2 | TRBV6-2/TRBV6-3 | CASSYSTGGLNTF
- | TRBJ1-2 | TRBV27 | CASFSTTAGYGYTF
few | TRBJ2-1 | TRBV15 | CATSRPGRGQFF
few | TRBJ2-4 | TRBV7-9 | CASSLDSTRNIQYF
few | TRBJ2-3 | TRBV7-9 | CASSLYLAGSTDTQYF
few | TRBJ2-5 | TRBV25-1 | CASSEWGGKMGETQYF